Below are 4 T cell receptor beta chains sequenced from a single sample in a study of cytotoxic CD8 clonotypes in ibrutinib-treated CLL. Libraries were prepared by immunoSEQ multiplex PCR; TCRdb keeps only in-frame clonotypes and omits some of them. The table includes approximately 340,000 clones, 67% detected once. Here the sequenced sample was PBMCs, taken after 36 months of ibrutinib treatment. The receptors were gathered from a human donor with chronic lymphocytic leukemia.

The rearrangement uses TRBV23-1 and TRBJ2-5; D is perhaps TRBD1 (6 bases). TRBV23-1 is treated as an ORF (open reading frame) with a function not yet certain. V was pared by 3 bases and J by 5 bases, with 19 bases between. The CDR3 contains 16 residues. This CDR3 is CASSQSRPNRVETQYF. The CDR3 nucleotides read TGCGCCAGCAGTCAGTCCCGGCCCAACAGGGTCGAGACCCAGTACTTC.

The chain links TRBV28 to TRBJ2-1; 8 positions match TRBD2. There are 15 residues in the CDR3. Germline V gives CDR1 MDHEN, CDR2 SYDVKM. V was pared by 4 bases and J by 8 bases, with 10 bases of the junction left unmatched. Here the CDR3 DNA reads TGTGCCAGCAGTTATCGGACTAGCAGGTACGATGAGCAGTTCTTC. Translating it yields CASSYRTSRYDEQFF.

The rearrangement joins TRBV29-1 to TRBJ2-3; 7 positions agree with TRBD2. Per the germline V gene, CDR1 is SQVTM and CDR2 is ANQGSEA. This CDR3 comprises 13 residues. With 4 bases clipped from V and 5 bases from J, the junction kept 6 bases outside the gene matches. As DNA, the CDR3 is TGCAGCGTTGTGATTTGGGGGGGAGATACGCAGTATTTT. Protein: CSVVIWGGDTQYF.

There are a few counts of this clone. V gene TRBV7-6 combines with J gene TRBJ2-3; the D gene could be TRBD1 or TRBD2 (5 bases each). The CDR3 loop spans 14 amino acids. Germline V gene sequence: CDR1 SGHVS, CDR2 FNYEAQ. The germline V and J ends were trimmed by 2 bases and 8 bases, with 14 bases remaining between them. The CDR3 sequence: CASSLSGTTFTQYF. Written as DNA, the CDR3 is TGTGCCAGCAGCTTATCGGGGACGACATTTACGCAGTATTTT.